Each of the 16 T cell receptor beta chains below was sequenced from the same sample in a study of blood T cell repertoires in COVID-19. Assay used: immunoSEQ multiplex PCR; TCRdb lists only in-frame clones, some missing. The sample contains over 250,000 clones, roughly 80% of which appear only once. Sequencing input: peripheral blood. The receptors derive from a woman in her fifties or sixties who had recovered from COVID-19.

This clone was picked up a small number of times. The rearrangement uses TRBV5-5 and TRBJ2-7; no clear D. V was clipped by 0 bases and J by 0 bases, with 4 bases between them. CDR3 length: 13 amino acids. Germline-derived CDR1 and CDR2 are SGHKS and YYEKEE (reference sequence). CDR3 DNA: TGTGCCAGCAGCTTGGGGAGCTCCTACGAGCAGTACTTC. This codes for CASSLGSSYEQYF. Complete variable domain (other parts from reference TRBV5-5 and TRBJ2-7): DAGVTQSPTHLIKTRGQQVTLRCSPISGHKSVSWYQQVLGQGPQFIFQYYEKEERGRGNFPDRFSARQFPNYSSELNVNALLLGDSALYLCASSLGSSYEQYFGPGTRLTVT.

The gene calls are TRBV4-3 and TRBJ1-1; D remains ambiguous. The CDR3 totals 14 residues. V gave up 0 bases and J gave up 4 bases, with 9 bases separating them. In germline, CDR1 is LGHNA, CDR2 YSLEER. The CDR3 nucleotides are TGCGCCAGCAGCCAAGATGGTGGAGGCACTGAAGCTTTCTTT. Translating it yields CASSQDGGGTEAFF.

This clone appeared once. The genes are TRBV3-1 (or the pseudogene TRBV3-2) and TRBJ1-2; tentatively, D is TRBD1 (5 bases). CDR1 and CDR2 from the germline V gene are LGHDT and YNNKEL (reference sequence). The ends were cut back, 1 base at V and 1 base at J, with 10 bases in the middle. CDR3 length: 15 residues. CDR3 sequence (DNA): TGTGCCAGCAGCCAAGTGGTCAGGGTTAACTATGGCTACACCTTC. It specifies CASSQVVRVNYGYTF.

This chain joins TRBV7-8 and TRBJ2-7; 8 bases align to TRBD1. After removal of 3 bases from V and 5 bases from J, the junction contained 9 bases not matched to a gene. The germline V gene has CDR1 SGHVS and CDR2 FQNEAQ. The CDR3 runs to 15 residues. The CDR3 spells CASSFGRGQGNEQYF. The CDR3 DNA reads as TGTGCCAGCAGCTTCGGCAGGGGGCAGGGGAACGAGCAGTACTTC.

The CDR3 loop is CASSLNRGLQETQYF. The CDR3 DNA reads TGTGCCAGCAGTTTAAACAGGGGGCTGCAAGAGACCCAGTACTTC. The rearrangement joins TRBV27 to TRBJ2-5; 9 nucleotides align to TRBD1. The junction had 3 bases not matched to a gene; V was cut back by 2 bases and J by 2 bases. Germline V gene data show CDR1 as MNHEY and CDR2 as SMNVEV (reference sequence). The CDR3 totals 15 residues.

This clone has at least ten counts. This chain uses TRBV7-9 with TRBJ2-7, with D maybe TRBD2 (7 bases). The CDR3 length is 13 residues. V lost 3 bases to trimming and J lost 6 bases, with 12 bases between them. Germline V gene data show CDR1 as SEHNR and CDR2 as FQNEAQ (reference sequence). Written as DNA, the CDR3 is TGTGCCAGCAGCTTGGGGGGGCTGGGCGAGCAGTACTTC. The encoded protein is CASSLGGLGEQYF.

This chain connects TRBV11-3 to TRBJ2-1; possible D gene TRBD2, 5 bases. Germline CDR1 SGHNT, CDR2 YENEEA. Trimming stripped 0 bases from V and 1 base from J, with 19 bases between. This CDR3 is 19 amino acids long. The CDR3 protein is CASSLESGSTLGSYNEQFF. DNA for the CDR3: TGTGCCAGCAGCTTAGAGAGCGGCAGTACCTTAGGGTCCTACAATGAGCAGTTCTTC.

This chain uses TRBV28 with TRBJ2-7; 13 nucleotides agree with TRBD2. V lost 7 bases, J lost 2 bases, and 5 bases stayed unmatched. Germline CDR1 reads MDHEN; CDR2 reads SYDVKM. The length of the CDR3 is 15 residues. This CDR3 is CASTPGTSGAYEQYF. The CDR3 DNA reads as TGTGCCAGCACCCCAGGGACTAGCGGGGCCTACGAGCAGTACTTC.

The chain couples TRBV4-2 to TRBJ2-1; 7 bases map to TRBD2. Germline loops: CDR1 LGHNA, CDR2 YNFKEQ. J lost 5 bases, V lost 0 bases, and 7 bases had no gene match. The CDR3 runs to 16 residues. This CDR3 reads CASSQEGREGDNEQFF. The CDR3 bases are TGTGCCAGCAGCCAAGAAGGGAGGGAAGGGGACAATGAGCAGTTCTTC.

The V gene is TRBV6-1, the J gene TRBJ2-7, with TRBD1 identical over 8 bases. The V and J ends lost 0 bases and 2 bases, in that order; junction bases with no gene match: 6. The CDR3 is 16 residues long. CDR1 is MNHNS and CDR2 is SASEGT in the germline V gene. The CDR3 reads CASSEAGTGYTYEQYF. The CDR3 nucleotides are TGTGCCAGCAGTGAAGCCGGGACAGGTTATACCTACGAGCAGTACTTC.

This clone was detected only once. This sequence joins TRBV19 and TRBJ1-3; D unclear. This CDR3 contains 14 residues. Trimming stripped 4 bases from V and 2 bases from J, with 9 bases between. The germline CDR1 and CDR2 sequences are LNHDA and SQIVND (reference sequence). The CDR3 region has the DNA TGTGCCAGTAGTACCGGACTAGCTGGAAACACCATATATTTT. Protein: CASSTGLAGNTIYF.

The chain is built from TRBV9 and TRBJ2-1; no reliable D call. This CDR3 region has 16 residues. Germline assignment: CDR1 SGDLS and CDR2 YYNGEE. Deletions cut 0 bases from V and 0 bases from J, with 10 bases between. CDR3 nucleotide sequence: TGTGCCAGCAGCGTAGGGTCGCGCGTCTCCTACAATGAGCAGTTCTTC. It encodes CASSVGSRVSYNEQFF.

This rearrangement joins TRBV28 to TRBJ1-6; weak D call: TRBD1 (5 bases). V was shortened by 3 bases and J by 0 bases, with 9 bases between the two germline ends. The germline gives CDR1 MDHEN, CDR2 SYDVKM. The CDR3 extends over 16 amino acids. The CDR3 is CASSLGGGSYNSPLHF. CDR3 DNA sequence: TGTGCCAGCAGTTTGGGGGGGGGCTCCTATAATTCACCCCTCCACTTT.

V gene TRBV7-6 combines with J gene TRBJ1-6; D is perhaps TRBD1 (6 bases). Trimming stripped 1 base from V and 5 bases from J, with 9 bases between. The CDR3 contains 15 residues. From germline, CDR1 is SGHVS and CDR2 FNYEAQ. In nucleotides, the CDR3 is TGTGCCAGCAGCTTAGGGACAGCACATAATTCACCCCTCCACTTT. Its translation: CASSLGTAHNSPLHF.

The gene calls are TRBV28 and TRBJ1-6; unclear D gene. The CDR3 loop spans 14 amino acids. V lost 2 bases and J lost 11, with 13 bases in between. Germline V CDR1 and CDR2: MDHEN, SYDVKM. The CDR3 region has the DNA TGTGCCAGCAGTTTAGGGCTGCAAACCCCACCCCTCCACTTT. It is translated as CASSLGLQTPPLHF.

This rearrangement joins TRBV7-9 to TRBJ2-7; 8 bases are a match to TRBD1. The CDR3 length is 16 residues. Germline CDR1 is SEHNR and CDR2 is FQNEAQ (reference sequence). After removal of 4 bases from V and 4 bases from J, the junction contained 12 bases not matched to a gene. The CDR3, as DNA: TGTGCCAGCAGCTCTCCGACAGGGGCGCAGAGATACGAGCAGTACTTC. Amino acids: CASSSPTGAQRYEQYF.